This is a list of T cell receptor beta chains from one sample in a study of T cells after yellow fever vaccination. From the 5' RACE reads, TCRdb called clonotypes with MiXCR, one entry per CDR3 protein. Of 500,000 to 650,000 distinct CDR3 sequences listed, 17% are singletons. Sequenced here: PBMCs, sampled roughly 5 days after the first yellow fever vaccination. The source of these receptors is a young man who received the YFV17D yellow fever vaccine. The CDR3 runs from the conserved cysteine through the conserved F or W. Fields, in order: D gene, V gene, J gene, clone size, CDR3 protein, CDR3 DNA. The D gene is left open where the match is weak. A row's size may be missing; if present it is once, few, many or a size class.

TRBD2	TRBV6-1	TRBJ2-2	few	CASSVGGGASGELFF	TGTGCCAGCAGTGTGGGCGGGGGGGCTTCGGGGGAGCTGTTTTTT
TRBD1	TRBV7-9	TRBJ1-2	many	CASIRQGGYGYTF	TGTGCCAGCATCCGACAGGGGGGCTATGGCTACACCTTC
NA	TRBV7-9	TRBJ2-5	NA	CASIGIVKETQYF	TGTGCCAGCATTGGCATTGTGAAAGAGACCCAGTACTTC
TRBD2	TRBV11-2	TRBJ2-3	few	CASSSPGLGTDTQYF	TGTGCCAGCAGCTCGCCGGGACTAGGCACAGATACGCAGTATTTT
TRBD1	TRBV20-1	TRBJ1-6	NA	CSARLTGDPYNSPLHF	TGCAGTGCGAGACTTACAGGGGATCCCTATAATTCACCCCTCCACTTT
TRBD1	TRBV6-2/TRBV6-3	TRBJ1-5	NA	CASNMAGTGELQPQHF	TGTGCCAGCAATATGGCCGGGACAGGGGAACTTCAGCCCCAGCATTTT
TRBD1	TRBV6-5	TRBJ1-4	NA	CASSYFRGEKLFF	TGTGCCAGCAGTTACTTCAGGGGGGAAAAACTGTTTTTT
TRBD1	TRBV6-5	TRBJ2-1	few	CASSYQPRQGYNEQFF	TGTGCCAGCAGTTACCAGCCACGACAGGGATACAATGAGCAGTTCTTC
NA	TRBV19	TRBJ1-5	few	CASTLVGQGYYSNQPQHF	TGTGCCAGTACCCTCGTTGGGCAGGGCTATTATAGCAATCAGCCCCAGCATTTT
TRBD1	TRBV27	TRBJ2-7	NA	CASSLVGQDYEQYF	TGTGCCAGCAGTTTAGTGGGACAGGACTACGAGCAGTACTTC
NA	TRBV20-1	TRBJ1-3	few	CSASATGRGNTIYF	TGCAGTGCTAGCGCCACAGGGCGTGGAAACACCATATATTTT
NA	TRBV7-9	TRBJ1-1	NA	CASSLNNQGNTEAFF	TGTGCCAGCAGCTTAAACAACCAAGGGAACACTGAAGCTTTCTTT
TRBD2	TRBV7-2	TRBJ2-7	NA	CASRRGTSGSYEQYF	TGTGCCAGCAGGCGGGGGACTAGCGGCTCCTACGAGCAGTACTTC
NA	TRBV2	TRBJ2-1	many	CASTPFKGTYNEQFF	TGTGCCAGCACCCCGTTTAAAGGAACGTACAATGAGCAGTTCTTC
TRBD1	TRBV29-1	TRBJ2-3	NA	CSVDLQGQGDTQYF	TGCAGCGTTGATCTCCAGGGACAGGGCGATACGCAGTATTTT
NA	TRBV6-2/TRBV6-3	TRBJ2-1	NA	CASHRNHLLGAYNEQFF	TGTGCCAGCCACCGTAATCATTTACTAGGAGCCTACAATGAGCAGTTCTTC
NA	TRBV10-3	TRBJ1-1	few	CAISESWGGSGNTEAFF	TGTGCCATCAGTGAGTCGTGGGGGGGGTCGGGGAACACTGAAGCTTTCTTT
NA	TRBV3-1	TRBJ2-5	few	CASSQDGIPAQETQYF	TGTGCCAGCAGCCAAGATGGAATACCAGCTCAAGAGACCCAGTACTTC
NA	TRBV23-1	TRBJ1-3	few	CASSQLRAFSGNTIYF	TGCGCCAGCAGTCAGCTAAGGGCCTTTTCTGGAAACACCATATATTTT
NA	TRBV20-1	TRBJ1-5	few	CRASPLGGNQPQHF	TGCAGGGCTAGTCCCCTCGGAGGCAATCAGCCCCAGCATTTT